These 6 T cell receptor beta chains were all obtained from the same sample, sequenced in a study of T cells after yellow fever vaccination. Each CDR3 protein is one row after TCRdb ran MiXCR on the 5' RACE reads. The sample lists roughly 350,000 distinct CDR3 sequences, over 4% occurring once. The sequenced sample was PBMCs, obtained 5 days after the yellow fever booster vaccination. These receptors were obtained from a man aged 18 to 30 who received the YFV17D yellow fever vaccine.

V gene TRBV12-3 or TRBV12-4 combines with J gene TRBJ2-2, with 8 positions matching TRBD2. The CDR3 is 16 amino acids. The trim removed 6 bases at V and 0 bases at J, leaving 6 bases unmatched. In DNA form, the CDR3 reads TGTGCCAGCAGCTCCGGGGGGGCACCGAACACCGGGGAGCTGTTTTTT. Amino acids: CASSSGGAPNTGELFF.

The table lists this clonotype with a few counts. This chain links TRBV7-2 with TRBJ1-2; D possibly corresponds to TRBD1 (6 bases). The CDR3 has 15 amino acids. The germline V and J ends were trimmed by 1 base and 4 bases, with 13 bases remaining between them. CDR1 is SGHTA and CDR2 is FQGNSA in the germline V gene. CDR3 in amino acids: CASSLVPGVSYGYTF. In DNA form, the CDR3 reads TGTGCCAGCAGCTTAGTCCCAGGGGTGAGCTATGGCTACACCTTC.

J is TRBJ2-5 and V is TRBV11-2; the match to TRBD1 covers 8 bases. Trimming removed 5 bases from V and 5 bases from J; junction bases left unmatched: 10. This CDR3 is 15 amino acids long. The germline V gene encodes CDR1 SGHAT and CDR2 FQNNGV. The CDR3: CASSGQGARGETQYF. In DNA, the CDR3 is TGTGCCAGCAGCGGTCAGGGGGCGAGGGGGGAGACCCAGTACTTC.

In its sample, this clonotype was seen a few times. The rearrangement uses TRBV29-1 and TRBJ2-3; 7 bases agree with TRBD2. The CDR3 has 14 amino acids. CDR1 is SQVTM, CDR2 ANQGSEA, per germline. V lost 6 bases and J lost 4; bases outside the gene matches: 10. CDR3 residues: CSVGVVAGADTQYF. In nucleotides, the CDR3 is TGCAGCGTGGGGGTTGTTGCGGGGGCAGATACGCAGTATTTT.

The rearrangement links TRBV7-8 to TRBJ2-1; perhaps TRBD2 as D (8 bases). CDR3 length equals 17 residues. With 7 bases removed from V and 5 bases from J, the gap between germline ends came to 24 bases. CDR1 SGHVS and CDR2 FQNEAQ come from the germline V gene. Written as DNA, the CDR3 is TGTGCCAGCAACGACAGGGCGGGGGGCCTATATAACAATGAGCAGTTCTTC. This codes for CASNDRAGGLYNNEQFF.

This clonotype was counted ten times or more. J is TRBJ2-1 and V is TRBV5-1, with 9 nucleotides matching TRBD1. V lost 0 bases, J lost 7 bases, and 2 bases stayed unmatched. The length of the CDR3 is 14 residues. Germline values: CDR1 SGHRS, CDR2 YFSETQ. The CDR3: CASSLGGQGNEQFF. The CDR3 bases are TGCGCCAGCAGCTTGGGCGGACAGGGGAATGAGCAGTTCTTC.